Each of the 4 T cell receptor beta chains below was sequenced from the same sample in a study of alternative splicing in chronic myeloid leukemia remission. Study-wide context: Trial remission samples were taken at major or complete molecular response, at 12 or 24 months.

Poly-A-selected mRNA from around 1 ug total RNA formed the libraries. TCRdb reprocessed the bulk RNA-seq reads, with one entry per CDR3 protein and no DNA. The sample consists of some 300 distinct CDR3 sequences, approximately 98% of them appearing once. The material was PBMCs or total blood leukocytes (not recorded which), obtained during remission. The receptor source for this set is an adult with chronic myeloid leukemia.

The V call is TRBV6-6, the J call TRBJ2-1. The CDR3 length is 14 residues. Germline V gene sequence: CDR1 MNHNY, CDR2 SVGAGI (reference sequence). CDR3 sequence reads: CASSYGAAYNEQFF.

The CDR3 loop reads CASQKGARSGTIYF. The rearrangement links TRBV27 to TRBJ1-3. Germline values: CDR1 MNHEY, CDR2 SMNVEV (reference sequence). The CDR3 totals 14 residues.

V and J are TRBV21-1 and TRBJ2-7; checking the TCRdb D call of TRBD2 is not possible without DNA. TRBV21-1 is a recognized pseudogene. The length of the CDR3 is 15 residues. CDR3 sequence: CASSIPDTQPRKQYF.

J is TRBJ2-1 and V is TRBV24-1. The CDR3 loop spans 11 amino acids. Germline V lookup: CDR1 KGHDR, CDR2 SFDVKD. The CDR3 reads CATSEGTRQFF.